Listed here is a single TCR beta chain. The germline V and J ends were trimmed by 4 bases and 3 bases, with 6 bases remaining between them. CDR1 is LNHDA and CDR2 is SQIVND in the germline V gene (reference sequence). The CDR3 contains 13 residues. These data originate in a study of shared clonotypes between healthy human individuals. Each subset's genomic DNA was split evenly across several immunoSEQ plates. Data came from immunoSEQ multiplex PCR; TCRdb stores just in-frame clones and leaves some out. The sample records roughly 2,500,000 clones, 90% to 95% being singletons. The chain combines TRBV19 with TRBJ2-2; D remains ambiguous. The sample consisted of naive CD4+ T cells from PBMCs. Subset described: CD45RA+ positively selected. The receptor comes from a man younger than 35 in good health. Some clones in this sample may be carry-over from other donors' samples. CDR3 amino acids: CASSTIHTGELFF. DNA of the CDR3: TGTGCCAGTAGTACGATTCACACCGGGGAGCTGTTTTTT.